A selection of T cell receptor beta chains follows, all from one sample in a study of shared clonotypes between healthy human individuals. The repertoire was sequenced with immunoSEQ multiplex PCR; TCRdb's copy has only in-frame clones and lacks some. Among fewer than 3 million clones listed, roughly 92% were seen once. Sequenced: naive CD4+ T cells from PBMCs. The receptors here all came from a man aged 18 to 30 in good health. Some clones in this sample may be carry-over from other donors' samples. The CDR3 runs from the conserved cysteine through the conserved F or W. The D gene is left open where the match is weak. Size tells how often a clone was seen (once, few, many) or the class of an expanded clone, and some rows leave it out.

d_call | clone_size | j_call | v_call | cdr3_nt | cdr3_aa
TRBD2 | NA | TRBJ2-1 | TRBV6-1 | TGTGCCAGCAGTCGATCTAGCGGGAGCGGCAATGAGCAGTTCTTC | CASSRSSGSGNEQFF
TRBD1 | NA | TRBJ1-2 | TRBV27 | TGTGCCAGCAGTTGGCAGGGGGGGGTTAACTATGGCTACACCTTC | CASSWQGGVNYGYTF
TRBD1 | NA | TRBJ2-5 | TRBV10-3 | TGTGCCATCAGTAAAAACAGGGGAGAGACCCAGTACTTC | CAISKNRGETQYF
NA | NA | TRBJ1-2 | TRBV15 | TGTGCCACCAGCAGAGATCGACGTCGGGAGTATGGCTACACCTTC | CATSRDRRREYGYTF
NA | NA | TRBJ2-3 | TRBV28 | TGTGCCAGCGAGGGGGGTAGCACAGATACGCAGTATTTT | CASEGGSTDTQYF
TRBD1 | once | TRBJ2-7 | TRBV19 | TGTGCCACTGCCGGGACAGCCTACGAGCAGTACTTC | CATAGTAYEQYF
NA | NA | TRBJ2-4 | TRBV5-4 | TGTGCCAGCAGCTTGGACTGGGACACACGTGGGGGAAACATTCAGTACTTC | CASSLDWDTRGGNIQYF
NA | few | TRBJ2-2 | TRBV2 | TGTGCCAGCAGTGAGACTAGGGGAGGGGAGCTGTTTTTT | CASSETRGGELFF
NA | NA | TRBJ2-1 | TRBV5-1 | TGCGCCAGCAGCTTGGAACTACCTTCCTACAATGAGCAGTTCTTC | CASSLELPSYNEQFF
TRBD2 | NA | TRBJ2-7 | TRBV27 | TGTGCCAGCAGTTTAGGGGCGGGAGGAACTCAGTACTTC | CASSLGAGGTQYF
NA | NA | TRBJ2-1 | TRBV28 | TGTGCCAGCAGCCTCGGGCTGGCGTCGGGCTATGAGCAGTTCTTC | CASSLGLASGYEQFF
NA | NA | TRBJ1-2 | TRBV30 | TGTGCCTGGACAGGAGGATATGGCTACACCTTC | CAWTGGYGYTF
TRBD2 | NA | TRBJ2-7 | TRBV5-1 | TGCGCCAGCAGCTTCACTAGCGGGAGGGCCTACGAGCAGTACTTC | CASSFTSGRAYEQYF
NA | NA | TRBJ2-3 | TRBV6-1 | TGTGCCAGCGCCCGGCAGGCCGGCACAGATACGCAGTATTTT | CASARQAGTDTQYF
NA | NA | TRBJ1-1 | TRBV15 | TGTGCCACCAGCGGCCTACAGGGACTCTATTTGAACACTGAAGCTTTCTTT | CATSGLQGLYLNTEAFF
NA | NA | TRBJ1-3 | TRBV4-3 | TGCGCCAGCAGCCAAGTGGTCCTCCCCACTGGAAACACCATATATTTT | CASSQVVLPTGNTIYF
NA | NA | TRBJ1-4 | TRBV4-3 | TGCGCCAGCAGCCTTAAAAGGGGTCTTCAGGAAAAACTGTTTTTT | CASSLKRGLQEKLFF
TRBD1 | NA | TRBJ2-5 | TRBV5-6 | TGTGCCAGCAGCTTTTGGACAGGGGAAGAGACCCAGTACTTC | CASSFWTGEETQYF
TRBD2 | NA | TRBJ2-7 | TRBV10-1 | TGCGCCAGCAGTGAGAGTTTAGCGGGATCCAGCGAGCAGTACTTC | CASSESLAGSSEQYF
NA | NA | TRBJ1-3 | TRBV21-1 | TGTGCCAGCAGCCCGCGAGGGGAGGGGAGCTCTGGAAACACCATATATTTT | CASSPRGEGSSGNTIYF
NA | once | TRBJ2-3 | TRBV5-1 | TGCGCCAGCAGCCCATCTAGCACAGATACGCAGTATTTT | CASSPSSTDTQYF
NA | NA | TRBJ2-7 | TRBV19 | TGTGCCAGTACCAACGGGGCTAGTCGCCCCTACGAGCAGTACTTC | CASTNGASRPYEQYF
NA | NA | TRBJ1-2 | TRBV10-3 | TGTGCCATCAGTGACCTCGCCAAGAACAGGCGGGATAACTATGGCTACACCTTC | CAISDLAKNRRDNYGYTF
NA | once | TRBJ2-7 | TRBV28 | TGTGCCAGCAGTGGCCTAGGGGACAAGGCCCTGGGGCAGTACTTC | CASSGLGDKALGQYF
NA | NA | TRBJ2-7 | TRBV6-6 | TGTGCCAGCAGTGGCTCCTACGAGCAGTACTTC | CASSGSYEQYF
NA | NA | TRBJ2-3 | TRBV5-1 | TGCGCCAGCAGCTTGGTAGGGGCGGGAAGCACAGATACGCAGTATTTT | CASSLVGAGSTDTQYF
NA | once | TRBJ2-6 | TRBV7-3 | TGTGCCAGCAGCTTAAGCAGGTCTGGGGCCAACGTCCTGACTTTC | CASSLSRSGANVLTF
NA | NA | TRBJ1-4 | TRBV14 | TGTGCCAGCAGCCAATTTCAGGGTCGGGGTGAAAAACTGTTTTTT | CASSQFQGRGEKLFF
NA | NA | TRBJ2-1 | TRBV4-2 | TGTGCCAGCAGCCAAGAAGGGACTCTCATTCCCTCCTACAATGAGCAGTTCTTC | CASSQEGTLIPSYNEQFF
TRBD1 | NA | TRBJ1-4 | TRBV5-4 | TGTGCCAGCAGCTTACAGGGGGCGCCCGAAAAACTGTTTTTT | CASSLQGAPEKLFF
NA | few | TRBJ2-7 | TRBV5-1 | TGCGCCAGCAGCGGGGGGGACAGCTACGAGCAGTACTTC | CASSGGDSYEQYF
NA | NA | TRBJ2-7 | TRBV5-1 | TGCGCCAGCAGCTTGGTAACAGAATACGAGCAGTACTTC | CASSLVTEYEQYF
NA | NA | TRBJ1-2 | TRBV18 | TGTGCCAGCTCACCATCGCCCGCTGACTATGGCTACACCTTC | CASSPSPADYGYTF
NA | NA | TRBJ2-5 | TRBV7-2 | TGTGCCAGCAGCTTAAAGCTCGCCGTGATACAAGAGACCCAGTACTTC | CASSLKLAVIQETQYF
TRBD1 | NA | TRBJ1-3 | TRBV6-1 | TGTGCCAGCAGTGCCCATCAACAGGGGGTCTCTGGAAACACCATATATTTT | CASSAHQQGVSGNTIYF